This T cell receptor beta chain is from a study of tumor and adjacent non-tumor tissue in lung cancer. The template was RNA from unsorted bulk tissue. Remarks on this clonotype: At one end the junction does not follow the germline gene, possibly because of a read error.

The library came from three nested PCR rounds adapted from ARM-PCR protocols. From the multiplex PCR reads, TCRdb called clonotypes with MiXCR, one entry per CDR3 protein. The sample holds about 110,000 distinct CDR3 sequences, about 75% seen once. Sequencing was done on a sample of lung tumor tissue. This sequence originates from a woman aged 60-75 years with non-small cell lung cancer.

CDR3 bases: TGTGCCAGCAGCCGGGACAGGGGGCACTCCCACGAACAGTACTTC. This codes for CASSRDRGHSHEQYF. V is TRBV11-1 and J is TRBJ2-7; 12 positions agree with TRBD1. The CDR3 consists of 15 residues. CDR1 SGHAT and CDR2 FQDESV come from the germline V gene (reference sequence).